This T cell receptor beta chain was sequenced in a study of blood T cell repertoires in COVID-19 (dated by TCRdb to the early 2020s). About the study as a whole: Samples from collaborators originated in the United States, Italy and Spain and spanned both the acute and convalescent phases of COVID-19. The material from the prospective study consisted of cDNA or gDNA derived from T cells, B-cell-depleted T cells, or PBMCs. The dataset comprised deeply sampled blood TCRbeta repertoires from subjects exposed to, actively infected with, or recovered from COVID-19. A freely available public database, intended as a resource for researchers studying the immune response to SARS-CoV-2, is where the repertoires were released. The samples were drawn from the first 160 participants of the ongoing ImmuneRACE study and from 1,254 subjects provided by 6 global collaborators. Nearly every sample came with metadata listing a de-identified subject ID, COVID-19 status, age in years and sex. HLA class I and class II types, where available, came from metadata supplied by the sample provider rather than from assay-based typing. Overall results and qualifications from the work: How much clinical and demographic metadata was included differed by source and by participant, and the metadata was provided uncurated.

Of note for this clone: Its antigen is unknown. There are no base qualities to consult, and no much larger clone falls within one base.

CDR1 and CDR2 are read off the germline V gene as SQVTM and ANQGSEA. The CDR3 contains 14 residues, cysteine and phenylalanine counted. The entry retains the CDR3 DNA only, 42 bases that are in frame from base 1. Trimming removed 8 bases from V and 3 bases from J; the gene matches leave 10 bases unexplained. The immunoSEQ Assay, a bias-controlled multiplex PCR, was used to amplify TCRbeta CDR3 regions from genomic DNA. On the study's bioinformatics: Within the assay, amplification of reference gene primers was used to estimate how many nucleated cells each sample contained. To quantify the absolute abundance of each unique TCRbeta CDR3 rearrangement, sequence reads were collapsed and filtered. For each sample, productive Simpson clonality was calculated as the square root of Simpson's diversity index across productive rearrangements. In its TCRdb copy, this immuneACCESS table keeps in-frame sequences only and misses some clones. Where compared with another copy, unresolved V genes explain less than half of these, and the others have no known cause. V and J calls plus clone size are reproduced from that table; the DNA served to infer D and trimming. This sample is represented by more than 95,000 clones; 74% of them were singletons. The ten largest clonotypes hold over 5.5% of the sample.

At one collaborating source in Seattle, patients were enrolled during active infection and were followed longitudinally through the course of disease. Each collaborating institution followed its own protocols to collect whole blood in K2EDTA tubes. Collaborator samples were shipped for TCRbeta analysis as frozen whole blood, isolated PBMCs, or DNA extracted from either sample type. Here the chain combines TRBV29-1 and TRBJ2-1; 7 of the junction bases match TRBD2. The source of this sequence is a man older than 75 with COVID-19, enrolled during active disease. The sequenced sample was peripheral blood. CDR3 region: CSLSTSRYYNEQFF. The DNA sequence reads TGCAGCTTATCGACTAGCCGTTACTACAATGAGCAGTTCTTC.